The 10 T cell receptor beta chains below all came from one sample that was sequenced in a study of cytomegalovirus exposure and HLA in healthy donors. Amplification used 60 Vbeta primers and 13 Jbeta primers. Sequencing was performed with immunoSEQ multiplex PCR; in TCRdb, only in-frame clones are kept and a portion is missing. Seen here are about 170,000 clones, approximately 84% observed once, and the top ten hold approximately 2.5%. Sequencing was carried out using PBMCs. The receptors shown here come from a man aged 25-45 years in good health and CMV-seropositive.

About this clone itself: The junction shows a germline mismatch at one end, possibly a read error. The chain's CDR3 is CSVEEPGRQALQYF. CDR3 sequence (DNA): TGCAGCGTCGAAGAACCCGGGAGACAAGCTCTGCAGTACTTC. The V gene is TRBV29-1, the J gene TRBJ2-7, with D tentatively TRBD2 (6 bases). This CDR3 has 14 amino acids. Per germline, CDR1 SQVTM and CDR2 ANQGSEA.

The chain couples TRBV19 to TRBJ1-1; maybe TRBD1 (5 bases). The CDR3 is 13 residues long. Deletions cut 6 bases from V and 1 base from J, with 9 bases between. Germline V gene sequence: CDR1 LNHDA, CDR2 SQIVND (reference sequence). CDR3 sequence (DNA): TGTGCCAGTAGAACTCAGGGGAACACTGAAGCTTTCTTT. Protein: CASRTQGNTEAFF. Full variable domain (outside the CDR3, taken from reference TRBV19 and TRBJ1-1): DGGITQSPKYLFRKEGQNVTLSCEQNLNHDAMYWYRQDPGQGLRLIYYSQIVNDFQKGDIAEGYSVSREKKESFPLTVTSAQKNPTAFYLCASRTQGNTEAFFGQGTRLTVV.

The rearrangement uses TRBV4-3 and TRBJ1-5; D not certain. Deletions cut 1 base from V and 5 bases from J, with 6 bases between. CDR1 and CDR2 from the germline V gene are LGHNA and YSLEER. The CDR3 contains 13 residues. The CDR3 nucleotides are TGCGCCAGCAGCCAAGCACCAGATCAGCCCCAGCATTTT. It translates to CASSQAPDQPQHF.

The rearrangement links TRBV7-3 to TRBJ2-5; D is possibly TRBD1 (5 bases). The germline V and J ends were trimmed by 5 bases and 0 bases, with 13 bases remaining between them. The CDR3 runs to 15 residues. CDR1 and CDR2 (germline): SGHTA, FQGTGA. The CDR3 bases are TGTGCCAGCAGCGCGAGTGGGGCGCACCAAGAGACCCAGTACTTC. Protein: CASSASGAHQETQYF.

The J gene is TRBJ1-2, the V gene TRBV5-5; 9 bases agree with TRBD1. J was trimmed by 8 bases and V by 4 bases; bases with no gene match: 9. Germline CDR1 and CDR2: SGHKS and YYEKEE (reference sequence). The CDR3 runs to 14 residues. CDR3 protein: CASSLGQGTRGYTF. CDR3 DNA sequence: TGTGCCAGCAGCCTGGGACAGGGTACGCGCGGCTACACCTTC.

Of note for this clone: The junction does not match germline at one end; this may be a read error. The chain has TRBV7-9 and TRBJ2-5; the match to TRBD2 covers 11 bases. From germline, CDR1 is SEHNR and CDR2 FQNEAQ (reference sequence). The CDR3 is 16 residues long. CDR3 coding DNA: TGTGCCAGCAGTTTAGCGGGAGGGTTCTCAGGGGAGACCCAGTACTTC. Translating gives CASSLAGGFSGETQYF. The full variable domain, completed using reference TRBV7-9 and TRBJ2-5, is DTGVSQNPRHKITKRGQNVTFRCDPISEHNRLYWYRQTLGQGPEFLTYFQNEAQLEKSRLLSDRFSAERPKGSFSTLEIQRTEQGDSAMYLCASSLAGGFSGETQYFGPGTRLLVL.

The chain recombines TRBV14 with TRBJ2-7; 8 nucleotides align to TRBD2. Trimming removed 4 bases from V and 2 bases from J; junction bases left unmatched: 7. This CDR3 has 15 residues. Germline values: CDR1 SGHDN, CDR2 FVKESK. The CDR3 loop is CASSPWTSLAYEQYF. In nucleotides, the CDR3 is TGTGCCAGCAGCCCGTGGACTAGCTTAGCCTACGAGCAGTACTTC. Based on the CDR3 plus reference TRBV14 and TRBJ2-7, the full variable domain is EAGVTQFPSHSVIEKGQTVTLRCDPISGHDNLYWYRRVMGKEIKFLLHFVKESKQDESGMPNNRFLAERTGGTYSTLKVQPAELEDSGVYFCASSPWTSLAYEQYFGPGTRLTVT.

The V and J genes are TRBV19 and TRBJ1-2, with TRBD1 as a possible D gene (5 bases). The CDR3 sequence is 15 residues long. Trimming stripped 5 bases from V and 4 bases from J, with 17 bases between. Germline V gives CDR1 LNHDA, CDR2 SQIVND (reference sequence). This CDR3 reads CASSPRQTGGYGYTF. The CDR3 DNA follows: TGTGCCAGTAGTCCTCGACAGACCGGCGGCTATGGCTACACCTTC.

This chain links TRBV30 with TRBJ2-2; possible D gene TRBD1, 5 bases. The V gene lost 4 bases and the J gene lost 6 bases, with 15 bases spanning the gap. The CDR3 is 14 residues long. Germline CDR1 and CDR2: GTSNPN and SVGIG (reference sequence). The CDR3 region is CAWTLTRVAGELFF. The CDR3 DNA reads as TGTGCCTGGACCTTAACCAGGGTGGCCGGGGAGCTGTTTTTT.

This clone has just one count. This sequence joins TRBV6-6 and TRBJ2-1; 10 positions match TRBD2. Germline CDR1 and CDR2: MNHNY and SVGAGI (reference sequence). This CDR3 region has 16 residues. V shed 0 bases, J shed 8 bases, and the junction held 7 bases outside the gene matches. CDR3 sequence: CASSYSPAGGGDEQFF. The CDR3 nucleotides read TGTGCCAGCAGTTACTCGCCAGCGGGAGGGGGGGATGAGCAGTTCTTC.